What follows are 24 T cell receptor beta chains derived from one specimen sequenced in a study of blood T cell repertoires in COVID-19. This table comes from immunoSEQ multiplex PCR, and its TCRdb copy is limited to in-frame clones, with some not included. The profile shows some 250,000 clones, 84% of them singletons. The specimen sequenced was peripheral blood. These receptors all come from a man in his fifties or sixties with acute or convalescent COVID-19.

CDR3 loop: CASSTTSGDYEQYF. In DNA form, the CDR3 reads TGTGCCAGCAGTACGACTAGCGGGGACTACGAGCAGTACTTC. This chain joins TRBV11-1 and TRBJ2-7; 11 bases align to TRBD2. Germline CDR1 SGHAT, CDR2 FQDESV (reference sequence). Trimming took 6 bases from V and 3 from J; bases not matched to a gene: 4. The CDR3 is made up of 14 amino acids.

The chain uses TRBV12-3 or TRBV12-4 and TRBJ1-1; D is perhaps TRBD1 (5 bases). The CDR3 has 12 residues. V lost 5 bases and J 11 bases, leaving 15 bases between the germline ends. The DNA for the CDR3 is TGTGCCAGCAGTACGGACAATTTGCGGGCTTTCTTT. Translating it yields CASSTDNLRAFF.

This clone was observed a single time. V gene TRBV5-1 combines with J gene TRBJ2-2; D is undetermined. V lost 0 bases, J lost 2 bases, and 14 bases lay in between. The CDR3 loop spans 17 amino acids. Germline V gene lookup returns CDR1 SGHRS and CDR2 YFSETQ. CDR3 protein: CASSLGPSSSNTGELFF. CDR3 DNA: TGCGCCAGCAGCTTGGGGCCTTCATCTAGTAACACCGGGGAGCTGTTTTTT.

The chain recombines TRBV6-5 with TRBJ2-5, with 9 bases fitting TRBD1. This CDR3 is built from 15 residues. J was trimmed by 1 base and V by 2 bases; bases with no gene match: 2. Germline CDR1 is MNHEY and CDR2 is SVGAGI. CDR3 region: CASSYPGQGQETQYF. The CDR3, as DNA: TGTGCCAGCAGTTACCCGGGACAGGGCCAAGAGACCCAGTACTTC.

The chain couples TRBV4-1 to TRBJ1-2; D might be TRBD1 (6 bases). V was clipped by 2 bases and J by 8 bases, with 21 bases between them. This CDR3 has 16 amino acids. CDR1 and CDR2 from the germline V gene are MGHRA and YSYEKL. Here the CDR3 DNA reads TGCGCCAGCAGCCAACCAGGAGGCAGGGGAAAGGAGGGCTACACCTTC. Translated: CASSQPGGRGKEGYTF.

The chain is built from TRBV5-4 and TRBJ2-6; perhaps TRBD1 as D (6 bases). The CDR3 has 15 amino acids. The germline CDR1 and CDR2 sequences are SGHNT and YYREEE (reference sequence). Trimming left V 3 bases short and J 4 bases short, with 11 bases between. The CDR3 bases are TGTGCCAGCAGCTCGACAGGTTCAGGGGCCAACGTCCTGACTTTC. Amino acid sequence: CASSSTGSGANVLTF.

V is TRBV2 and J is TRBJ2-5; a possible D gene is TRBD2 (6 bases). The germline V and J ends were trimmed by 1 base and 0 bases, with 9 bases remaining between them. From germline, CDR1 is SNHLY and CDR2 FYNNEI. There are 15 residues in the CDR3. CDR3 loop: CASSEGGVDQETQYF. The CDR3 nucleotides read TGTGCCAGCAGTGAAGGGGGGGTCGACCAAGAGACCCAGTACTTC.

This CDR3 reads CASTQPGVNQPQHF. DNA of the CDR3: TGTGCCAGCACCCAACCAGGGGTCAATCAGCCCCAGCATTTT. The rearrangement links TRBV28 to TRBJ1-5; the D gene is possibly TRBD1 (6 bases). The V and J ends lost 7 bases and 3 bases respectively, with 13 bases between them. The CDR3 is 14 amino acids. Germline CDR1 reads MDHEN; CDR2 reads SYDVKM.

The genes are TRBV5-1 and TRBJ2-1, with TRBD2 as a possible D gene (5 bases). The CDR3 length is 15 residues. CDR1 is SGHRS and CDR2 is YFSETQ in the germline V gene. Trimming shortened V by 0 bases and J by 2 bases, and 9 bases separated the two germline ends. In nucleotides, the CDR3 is TGCGCCAGCAGCTTGGAACCGGGGACCTACAATGAGCAGTTCTTC. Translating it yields CASSLEPGTYNEQFF.

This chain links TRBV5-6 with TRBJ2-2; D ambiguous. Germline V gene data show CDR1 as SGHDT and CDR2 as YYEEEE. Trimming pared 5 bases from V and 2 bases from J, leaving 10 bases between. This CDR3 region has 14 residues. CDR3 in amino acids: CASRLTPNTGELFF. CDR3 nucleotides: TGTGCCAGCAGATTAACACCTAACACCGGGGAGCTGTTTTTT. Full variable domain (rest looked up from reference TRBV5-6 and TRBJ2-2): DAGVTQSPTHLIKTRGQQVTLRCSPKSGHDTVSWYQQALGQGPQFIFQYYEEEERQRGNFPDRFSGHQFPNYSSELNVNALLLGDSALYLCASRLTPNTGELFFGEGSRLTVL.

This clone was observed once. CDR3: CASSPREGVSGRSTDTQYF. The CDR3 DNA follows: TGTGCCAGCAGCCCAAGGGAGGGGGTTAGCGGGCGTAGCACAGATACGCAGTATTTT. The chain is built from TRBV9 and TRBJ2-3; D is possibly TRBD2 (7 bases). CDR3 size: 19 residues. V lost 4 bases, J lost 0 bases, and 24 bases lay in between. Germline V gene lookup returns CDR1 SGDLS and CDR2 YYNGEE.

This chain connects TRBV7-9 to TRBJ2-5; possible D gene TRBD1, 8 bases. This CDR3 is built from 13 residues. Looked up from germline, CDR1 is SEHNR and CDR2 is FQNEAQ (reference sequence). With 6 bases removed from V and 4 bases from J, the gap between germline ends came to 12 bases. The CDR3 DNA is TGTGCCAGCAGGAACAGGGGGGGAGAGACCCAGTACTTC. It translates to CASRNRGGETQYF.

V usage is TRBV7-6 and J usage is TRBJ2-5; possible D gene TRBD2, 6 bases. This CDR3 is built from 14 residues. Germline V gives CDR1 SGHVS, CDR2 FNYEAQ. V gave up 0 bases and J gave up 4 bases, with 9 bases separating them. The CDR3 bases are TGTGCCAGCAGCTTAGCCTGGGGGGTAGAGACCCAGTACTTC. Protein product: CASSLAWGVETQYF.

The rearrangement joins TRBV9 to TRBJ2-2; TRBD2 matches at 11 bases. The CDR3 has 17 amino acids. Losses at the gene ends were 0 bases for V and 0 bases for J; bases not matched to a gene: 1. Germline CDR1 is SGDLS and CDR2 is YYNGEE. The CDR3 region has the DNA TGTGCCAGCAGCGTAGGACTAGCGGGAACGAACACCGGGGAGCTGTTTTTT. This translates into CASSVGLAGTNTGELFF.

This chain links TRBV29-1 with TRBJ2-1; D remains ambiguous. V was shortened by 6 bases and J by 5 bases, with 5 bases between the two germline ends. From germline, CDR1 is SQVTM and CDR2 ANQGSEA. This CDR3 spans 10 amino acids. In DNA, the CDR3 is TGCAGCGTAGCAAACAATGAGCAGTTCTTC. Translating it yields CSVANNEQFF.

CDR3: CASSLVGTSGVAQYF. DNA of the CDR3: TGTGCCAGCAGCTTAGTCGGGACTAGTGGCGTTGCGCAGTACTTC. The chain links TRBV7-8 to TRBJ2-7; the match to TRBD2 covers 8 bases. The CDR3 is 15 amino acids. The germline gives CDR1 SGHVS, CDR2 FQNEAQ. V trimming: 1 base; J trimming: 9 bases; junction bases outside the gene matches: 11.

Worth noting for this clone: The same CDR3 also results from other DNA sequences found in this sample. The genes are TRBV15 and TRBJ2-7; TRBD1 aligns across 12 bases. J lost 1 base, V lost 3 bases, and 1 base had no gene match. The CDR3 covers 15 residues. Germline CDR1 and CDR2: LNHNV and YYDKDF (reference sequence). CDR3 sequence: CATSRGQGASYEQYF. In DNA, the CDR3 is TGTGCCACCAGCAGGGGACAGGGGGCATCCTACGAGCAGTACTTC.

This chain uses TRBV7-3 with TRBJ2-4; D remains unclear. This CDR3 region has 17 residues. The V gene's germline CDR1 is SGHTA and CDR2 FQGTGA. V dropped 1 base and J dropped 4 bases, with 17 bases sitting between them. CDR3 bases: TGTGCCAGCAGCTTAAGGGCCTCGTGGGTCTCGAAAAACATTCAGTACTTC. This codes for CASSLRASWVSKNIQYF.

Written as DNA, the CDR3 is TGCGCCAGCAGCCAACAGGGGACGGCAGGGGAGCTGTTTTTT. It encodes CASSQQGTAGELFF. J is TRBJ2-2 and V is TRBV5-1, with 7 bases aligning to TRBD1. There are 14 residues in the CDR3. From germline, CDR1 is SGHRS and CDR2 YFSETQ. V was clipped by 4 bases and J by 8 bases; unmatched bases: 8. Full variable domain (outside the CDR3, taken from reference TRBV5-1 and TRBJ2-2): KAGVTQTPRYLIKTRGQQVTLSCSPISGHRSVSWYQQTPGQGLQFLFEYFSETQRNKGNFPGRFSGRQFSNSRSEMNVSTLELGDSALYLCASSQQGTAGELFFGEGSRLTVL.

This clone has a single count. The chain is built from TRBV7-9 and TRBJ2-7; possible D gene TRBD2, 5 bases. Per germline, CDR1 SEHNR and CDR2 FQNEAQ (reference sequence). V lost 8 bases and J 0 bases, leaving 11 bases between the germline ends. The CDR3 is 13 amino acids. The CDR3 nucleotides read TGTGCCAGCTCCGGGGAAGCCTCCTACGAGCAGTACTTC. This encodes CASSGEASYEQYF.

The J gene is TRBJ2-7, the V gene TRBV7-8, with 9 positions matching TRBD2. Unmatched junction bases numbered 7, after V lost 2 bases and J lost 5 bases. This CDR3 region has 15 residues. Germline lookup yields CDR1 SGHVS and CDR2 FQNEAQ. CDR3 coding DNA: TGTGCCAGCAGCTTATTAGCGGGGGAAAGTAACGAGCAGTACTTC. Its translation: CASSLLAGESNEQYF.

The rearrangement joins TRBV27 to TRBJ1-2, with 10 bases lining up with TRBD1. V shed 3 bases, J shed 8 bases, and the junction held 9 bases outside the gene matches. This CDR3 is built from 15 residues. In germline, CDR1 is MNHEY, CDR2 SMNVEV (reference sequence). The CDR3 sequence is CASSFDRGLYPGYTF. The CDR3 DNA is TGTGCCAGCAGTTTCGACAGGGGGCTTTATCCAGGCTACACCTTC.

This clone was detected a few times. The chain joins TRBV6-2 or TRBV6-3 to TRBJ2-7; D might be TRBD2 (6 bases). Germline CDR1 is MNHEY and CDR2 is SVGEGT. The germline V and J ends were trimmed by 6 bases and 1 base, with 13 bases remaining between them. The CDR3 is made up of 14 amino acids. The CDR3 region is CASSSAGTSYEQYF. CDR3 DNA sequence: TGTGCCAGCAGCTCGGCGGGAACATCCTACGAGCAGTACTTC.

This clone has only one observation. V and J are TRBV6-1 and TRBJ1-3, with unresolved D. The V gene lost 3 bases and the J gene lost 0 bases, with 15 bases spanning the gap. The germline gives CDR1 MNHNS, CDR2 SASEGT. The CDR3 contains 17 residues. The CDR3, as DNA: TGTGCCAGCAGTGATTTAGGCGGTATGAGCTCTGGAAACACCATATATTTT. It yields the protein CASSDLGGMSSGNTIYF.